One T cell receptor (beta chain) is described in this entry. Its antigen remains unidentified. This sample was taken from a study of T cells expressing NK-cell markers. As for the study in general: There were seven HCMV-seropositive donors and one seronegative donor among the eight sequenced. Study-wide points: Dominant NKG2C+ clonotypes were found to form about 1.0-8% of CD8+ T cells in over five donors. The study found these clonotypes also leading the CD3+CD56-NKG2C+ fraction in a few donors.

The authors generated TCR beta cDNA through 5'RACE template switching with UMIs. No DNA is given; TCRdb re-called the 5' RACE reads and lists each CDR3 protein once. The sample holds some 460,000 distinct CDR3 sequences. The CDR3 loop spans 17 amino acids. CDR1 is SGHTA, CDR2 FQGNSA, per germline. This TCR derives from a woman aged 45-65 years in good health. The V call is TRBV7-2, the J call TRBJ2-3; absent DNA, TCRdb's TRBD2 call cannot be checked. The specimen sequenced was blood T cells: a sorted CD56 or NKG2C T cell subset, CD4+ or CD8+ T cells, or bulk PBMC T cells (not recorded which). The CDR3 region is CASSLLRLAPREDTQYF.